A single T cell receptor (beta chain) is shown here with its context. The data derive from a study of blood T cell repertoires in COVID-19. For the study at large: Sites across the United States, Italy and Spain contributed samples from acute and convalescent COVID-19.

Study processing details: Reference gene primers were amplified, and this amplification served to estimate nucleated cell counts. TCRdb keeps only in-frame clones here, not all; method: immunoSEQ multiplex PCR. V, J and clone size are taken as reported in that table, and D and trimming were inferred from the DNA itself. The table has about 200,000 clones, 70% to 90% seen once. Per the germline V gene, CDR1 is LNHNV and CDR2 is YYDKDF (reference sequence). This CDR3 comprises 13 residues. Trimming pared 3 bases from V and 2 bases from J, leaving 5 bases between. The sequence was collected from a woman aged 40 to 50 with acute or convalescent COVID-19. The V gene is TRBV15, the J gene TRBJ1-3; D is unresolved. The source material was peripheral blood. Written as DNA, the CDR3 is TGTGCCACCAGCAGCCTAACTGGAAACACCATATATTTT. Its protein is CATSSLTGNTIYF.